A selection of T cell receptor beta chains follows, all from one sample in a study of CD8+ T cells in alopecia areata. Assay: immunoSEQ multiplex PCR; the TCRdb copy retains only in-frame clones and omits some. The sample lists 110,000 to 150,000 clones; less than 70% were seen once. Sequencing used CD8+ T cells sorted from blood, obtained at week 4, from a patient treated with tofacitinib. These receptors originate from a human donor with alopecia areata. Both conserved end residues are part of each CDR3. The D gene is left open where the match is weak. Where a row states a size, it is once, few, many or the class of an expanded clone; other rows omit it.

d_gene,v_gene,abundance,j_gene,CDR3nt,CDR3aa
-,TRBV4-3,few,TRBJ1-6,TGCGCCAGCAGCCAAGCCACAGCGGATTCACCCCTCCACTTT,CASSQATADSPLHF
-,TRBV6-6,-,TRBJ2-5,TGTGCCAGCAGTTACAGACCTGGGGATTACCAAGAGACCCAGTACTTC,CASSYRPGDYQETQYF
TRBD2,TRBV9,-,TRBJ2-1,TGTGCCAGCAGCGTAGGCGGGGGGGCCCGTAATGAGCAGTTCTTC,CASSVGGGARNEQFF
-,TRBV13,few,TRBJ1-1,TGTGCCAGCAGCCCCACGGGGAACACTGAAGCTTTCTTT,CASSPTGNTEAFF
-,TRBV5-1,-,TRBJ2-3,TGCGCCAGCAGCTTGGAGGGCCTGCCCACAGATACGCAGTATTTT,CASSLEGLPTDTQYF
-,TRBV6-5,-,TRBJ2-7,TGTGCCAGCAGTTACACCGAGAACTACGAGCAGTACTTC,CASSYTENYEQYF
-,TRBV13,-,TRBJ2-5,TGTGCCAGCAGCTTTTCGGGTTTCAAAGAGACCCAGTACTTC,CASSFSGFKETQYF
TRBD2,TRBV27,few,TRBJ2-1,TGTGCCAGCAGTGGCCAGGGCGCGGGGGCCTACAATGAGCAGTTCTTC,CASSGQGAGAYNEQFF
-,TRBV30,-,TRBJ1-4,TGTGCCTGGAGCTTCTCGGAAAAACTGTTTTTT,CAWSFSEKLFF
-,TRBV6-5,few,TRBJ2-5,TGTGCCAGCAGTTACGGTTCCTACCGAGAGACCCAGTACTTC,CASSYGSYRETQYF
-,TRBV30,-,TRBJ1-2,TGTGCCTGGAGCTGGGCTATCTATGGCTACACCTTC,CAWSWAIYGYTF
TRBD1,TRBV7-8,-,TRBJ1-5,TGTGCCAGCAGCTATGACAGGGACCCATCTCCCATTCAGCCCCAGCATTTT,CASSYDRDPSPIQPQHF
-,TRBV9,once,TRBJ2-1,TGTGCCAGCAGCGTACGCGAGGGACCTTACAATGAGCAGTTCTTC,CASSVREGPYNEQFF
-,TRBV9,-,TRBJ2-5,TGTGCCAGCAGCGCCCACAGGGAAGGGGAGACCCAGTACTTC,CASSAHREGETQYF
TRBD1,TRBV7-9,-,TRBJ1-1,TGTGCCAGCAGCCAAGACAGGGGGGCTGAAGCTTTCTTT,CASSQDRGAEAFF
TRBD1,TRBV6-5,-,TRBJ2-7,TGTGCCAGCAGTTACTCGGGACAGGGTGGCAGTGAGCAGTACTTC,CASSYSGQGGSEQYF